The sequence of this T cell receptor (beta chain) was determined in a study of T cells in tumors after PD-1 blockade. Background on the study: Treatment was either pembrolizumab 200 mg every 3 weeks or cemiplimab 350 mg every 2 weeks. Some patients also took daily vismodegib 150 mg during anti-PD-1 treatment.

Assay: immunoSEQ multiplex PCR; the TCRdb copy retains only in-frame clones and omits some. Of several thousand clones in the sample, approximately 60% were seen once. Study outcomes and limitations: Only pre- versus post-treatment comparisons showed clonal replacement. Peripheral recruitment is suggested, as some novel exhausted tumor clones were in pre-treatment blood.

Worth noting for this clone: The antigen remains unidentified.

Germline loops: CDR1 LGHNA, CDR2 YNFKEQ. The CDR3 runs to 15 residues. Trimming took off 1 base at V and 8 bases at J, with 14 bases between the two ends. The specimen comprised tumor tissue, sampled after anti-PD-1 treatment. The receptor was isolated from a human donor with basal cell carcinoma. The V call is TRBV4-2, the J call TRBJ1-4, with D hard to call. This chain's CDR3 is CASSQGQGLEEKLFF. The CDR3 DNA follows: TGTGCCAGCAGCCAAGGGCAAGGGTTAGAGGAAAAACTGTTTTTT.